This TCR beta chain was recorded in a study of T cell responses to AZD1222 COVID-19 vaccine (dated by TCRdb to about 2021). Study-wide context: Because spike-specific TCR depth and breadth did not differ between the two schedules, AZD1222 recipients who got a second dose at roughly 4 weeks were pooled with those who got a second dose at roughly 12 weeks. Trial participants were enrolled by age into subgroups of 18-55, 56-69 and 70-plus years, and around 150, 29 and 61 TCR-sequenced participants, respectively, were included in these subgroups. A total of around 240 trial participants underwent TCR sequencing, of whom 200 to 220 received two doses of AZD1222 and some 26 received two doses of the MenACWY control vaccine.

The sample's time point, from its label and the paper: baseline before first vaccination. Samples from vaccinated people were obtained from the UK trials COV001 and COV002, which included a single-blind randomized controlled phase 2/3 trial of AZD1222 (ChAdOx1 nCoV-19) in healthy adults. Trial participant PBMC samples were collected at day 0 and day 28 after the second dose for TCRbeta chain sequencing. Here is what the overall study found, with its caveats: The vaccine-associated CD4 TCRs covered the entire spike protein, and the dominant responses fell in regions 160-218 and 743-854. Most participants were white British and females outnumbered males, and the authors suggested that clonal diversity may have been underestimated. Because no day 14 peak-response samples were available, repertoires were characterized only after the peak T cell response. Nearly half of unique spike-specific TCRs reportedly recognized epitopes outside regions mutated in the B.1.351 and B.1.1.7 variants. In the small 56-69-year group, the increase in depth fell short of significance, most likely because of low power. Conclusions about previously exposed vaccinees were limited because only a handful of AZD1222 recipients were SARS-CoV-2 seropositive at baseline. After two AZD1222 doses, both the breadth and the depth of spike-specific TCRs were significantly higher than at day 0 and than in MenACWY recipients.

For this clone: Its antigen is currently not known. No qualities accompany the bases; no much larger clone lies one base away.

The CDR3 regions of human TCRbeta chains were subjected to immunosequencing. The source study handled its data this way. TCRs in the repertoires were compared against a reference library of SARS-CoV-2-specific TCRs that had been generated with the MIRA antigen-specificity platform. Breadth meant the fraction of unique TCRs that were SARS-CoV-2-associated, whereas depth meant the fraction of total T cells that were SARS-CoV-2-associated. Using the MIRA data, each spike-specific TCR was mapped to the spike region that the TCR reacts to and placed in a CD4 or CD8 class. Log10-transformed breadth and depth values were compared by one-way ANOVA with Sidak's multiple comparisons tests. The table comes from immuneACCESS by way of TCRdb, which keeps in-frame sequences with V and J called. Part of the clones is missing from these tables; in studies checked, under half for an unresolved V gene and the rest for unknown reasons. V and J calls plus clone size are reproduced from that table; the DNA served to infer D and trimming. The table for this sample lists over 130,000 clones; 88% of them were counted only once. The top ten hold roughly 3% of the sample.

In the germline V gene, CDR1 corresponds to MGHRA and CDR2 to YSYEKL. There are 16 amino acids in the CDR3, from cysteine to phenylalanine inclusive. Only the CDR3 DNA stays, 48 bases, in frame from base 1. Cut back by 1 base and 4 bases, the V and J ends lie 16 bases apart. Sequenced here: peripheral blood, sampled on day 0 of AZD1222 vaccination. The receptor chain draws on TRBV4-1 and TRBJ1-2, and perhaps TRBD1 as D gene, on 6 matching bases. The sequence came from an adult in good health. The CDR3: CASSQVGVGAGYGYTF. The sequenced DNA is TGCGCCAGCAGCCAAGTGGGCGTGGGGGCAGGCTATGGCTACACCTTC.